These 27 T cell receptor beta chains originate from one sample sequenced in a study of T cell repertoires in cytomegalovirus infection. Antigen specificity for these receptors is unknown. TCRdb re-called the reads with MiXCR, one entry per CDR3 protein. The sample contains roughly 170,000 distinct CDR3 sequences, 20% to 25% of which appear only once. Sequencing was performed on CD8+ T cells from cultured PBMCs, taken from culture after CMV antigen stimulation. These receptors were obtained from a human donor in good health (CMV status not recorded). Some clones in this sample may be carry-over from other donors' samples.

This clonotype showed up just a few times. This chain joins TRBV7-8 and TRBJ1-4; 7 bases agree with TRBD1. Germline V CDR1 and CDR2: SGHVS, FQNEAQ. V shed 4 bases, J shed 3 bases, and the junction held 8 bases outside the gene matches. The CDR3 is 16 residues long. CDR3 protein: CASSSDRVGANEKLFF. The CDR3 coding sequence is TGTGCCAGCAGCTCCGACAGGGTCGGAGCTAATGAAAAACTGTTTTTT.

The CDR3 region is CSVEEYQETQYF. For the CDR3, the DNA is TGCAGCGTTGAAGAGTACCAAGAGACCCAGTACTTC. V usage is TRBV29-1 and J usage is TRBJ2-5; the D is unclear. Germline V gives CDR1 SQVTM, CDR2 ANQGSEA. This CDR3 region has 12 residues. The ends were cut back, 0 bases at V and 0 bases at J, with 2 bases in the middle.

This clonotype came up a few times. The J gene is TRBJ2-2, the V gene TRBV29-1; 11 bases are a match to TRBD2. The CDR3 runs to 17 residues. With V trimmed by 2 bases and J by 0 bases, 5 bases remained unmatched. Germline V gives CDR1 SQVTM, CDR2 ANQGSEA. The CDR3 spells CSVESLAGGSNTGELFF. The CDR3 coding sequence is TGCAGCGTTGAATCCCTAGCGGGGGGATCGAACACCGGGGAGCTGTTTTTT.

This clonotype was seen a handful of times. The chain uses TRBV7-2 and TRBJ1-1, with D maybe TRBD1 (5 bases). The V and J ends lost 4 bases and 7 bases respectively, with 7 bases between them. The CDR3 consists of 11 residues. Germline V gene lookup returns CDR1 SGHTA and CDR2 FQGNSA. CDR3 sequence: CASSSGREAFF. The CDR3 nucleotides read TGTGCCAGCAGCTCGGGACGTGAAGCTTTCTTT.

This clonotype was counted between two and nine times. CDR3 loop: CASSEDPTGSGNWETQYF. The CDR3, as DNA: TGTGCCAGCAGTGAAGACCCTACAGGATCAGGGAATTGGGAGACCCAGTACTTC. This chain uses TRBV6-1 with TRBJ2-5, with TRBD1 as a possible D gene (5 bases). V was pared by 1 base and J by 5 bases, with 23 bases between. Germline lookup yields CDR1 MNHNS and CDR2 SASEGT. The CDR3 length is 18 residues.

The J gene is TRBJ2-3, the V gene TRBV7-2; 13 positions match TRBD2. Germline V gives CDR1 SGHTA, CDR2 FQGNSA. After removal of 4 bases from V and 5 bases from J, the junction contained 3 bases not matched to a gene. The CDR3 loop spans 15 amino acids. CDR3 DNA sequence: TGTGCCAGCAGCTCGACTAGCGGGGGGCAAGATACGCAGTATTTT. This sequence encodes CASSSTSGGQDTQYF.

The chain recombines TRBV27 with TRBJ2-7, with TRBD1 as a possible D gene (5 bases). The CDR3 length is 13 residues. The germline gives CDR1 MNHEY, CDR2 SMNVEV (reference sequence). V lost 0 bases, J lost 7 bases, and 10 bases lay in between. The CDR3 sequence: CASSLSQGNEQYF. DNA for the CDR3: TGTGCCAGCAGTTTATCGCAGGGTAATGAGCAGTACTTC.

The CDR3 DNA is TGTGCCAGCACCTTCGCTACAGGGGTTGGCTACACCTTC. It is translated as CASTFATGVGYTF. The J gene is TRBJ1-2, the V gene TRBV7-2; 7 bases align to TRBD1. V shed 7 bases and J 7 bases; nucleotides not matched to a gene: 9. Germline V CDR1 and CDR2: SGHTA, FQGNSA. This CDR3 is built from 13 residues.

This chain connects TRBV4-1 to TRBJ2-5; D not resolved. CDR1 is MGHRA and CDR2 is YSYEKL in the germline V gene. Trimming removed 1 base at V and 5 bases at J, with 8 bases between. This CDR3 spans 13 amino acids. The CDR3 is CASSQAGGETQYF. CDR3 nucleotide sequence: TGCGCCAGCAGCCAAGCGGGTGGTGAGACCCAGTACTTC.

The rearrangement joins TRBV6-4 to TRBJ2-2; maybe TRBD2 (5 bases). The CDR3 totals 17 residues. The germline V gene encodes CDR1 MRHNA and CDR2 SNTAGT. V was clipped by 3 bases and J by 1 base, with 15 bases between them. CDR3 loop: CASSEGGPGWNTGELFF. The DNA of the CDR3 is TGTGCCAGCAGTGAAGGCGGGCCAGGTTGGAACACCGGGGAGCTGTTTTTT.

This clonotype was observed a handful of times. The chain links TRBV7-6 to TRBJ1-6, with D possibly matching TRBD1 (6 bases). Trimming took off 2 bases at V and 8 bases at J, with 16 bases between the two ends. CDR3 length: 16 amino acids. Per the germline V gene, CDR1 is SGHVS and CDR2 is FNYEAQ. CDR3 DNA: TGTGCCAGCAGCTTAAAATCGACAGGCGTAGATTCACCCCTCCACTTT. Residues: CASSLKSTGVDSPLHF.

The chain employs TRBV25-1 and TRBJ1-5; 8 bases line up with TRBD1. This CDR3 region has 16 residues. The germline V gene encodes CDR1 MGHDK and CDR2 SYGVNS. V shed 2 bases, J shed 1 base, and the junction held 4 bases outside the gene matches. The CDR3 region has the DNA TGTGCCAGCAGTGAAAGAACAGGGGGGAGCAATCAGCCCCAGCATTTT. Protein sequence: CASSERTGGSNQPQHF.

The V call is TRBV13, the J call TRBJ2-5, with no clear D. Germline V gives CDR1 PRHDT, CDR2 FYEKMQ (reference sequence). CDR3 length: 14 residues. Trimming cost V 0 bases and J 1 base, with 6 bases left between them. The CDR3 spells CASSLGHLQETQYF. The CDR3 nucleotides read TGTGCCAGCAGCTTAGGCCACCTCCAAGAGACCCAGTACTTC. The full variable domain, completed using reference TRBV13 and TRBJ2-5, is AAGVIQSPRHLIKEKRETATLKCYPIPRHDTVYWYQQGPGQDPQFLISFYEKMQSDKGSIPDRFSAQQFSDYHSELNMSSLELGDSALYFCASSLGHLQETQYFGPGTRLLVL.

The chain carries TRBV7-9 and TRBJ2-7; D not resolved. Per germline, CDR1 SEHNR and CDR2 FQNEAQ (reference sequence). This CDR3 has 12 residues. The ends were cut back, 5 bases at V and 0 bases at J, with 5 bases in the middle. CDR3 DNA: TGTGCCAGCAGCCCACTCTCCTACGAGCAGTACTTC. Its translation: CASSPLSYEQYF.

The genes are TRBV7-9 and TRBJ1-5, with 7 bases fitting TRBD1. Germline V gives CDR1 SEHNR, CDR2 FQNEAQ (reference sequence). V gave up 5 bases and J gave up 13 bases; unmatched junction bases: 5. This CDR3 has 11 residues. CDR3 loop: CASSTGQVQHF. The CDR3 DNA sequence: TGTGCCAGCAGCACCGGACAGGTACAGCATTTT. Full variable domain (outside the CDR3, taken from reference TRBV7-9 and TRBJ1-5): DTGVSQNPRHKITKRGQNVTFRCDPISEHNRLYWYRQTLGQGPEFLTYFQNEAQLEKSRLLSDRFSAERPKGSFSTLEIQRTEQGDSAMYLCASSTGQVQHFGDGTRLSIL.

This chain links TRBV7-8 with TRBJ2-5; D gene uncertain. The CDR3 has 13 residues. Per germline, CDR1 SGHVS and CDR2 FQNEAQ. Trimming cost V 2 bases and J 2 bases, with 6 bases left between them. CDR3 sequence (DNA): TGTGCCAGCAGCTTAAACGTGCAAGAGACCCAGTACTTC. Translated: CASSLNVQETQYF.

This clonotype was seen a few times. The chain employs TRBV30 and TRBJ2-5; D is possibly TRBD2 (7 bases). With 0 bases removed from V and 5 bases from J, the gap between germline ends came to 16 bases. In germline, CDR1 is GTSNPN, CDR2 SVGIG (reference sequence). The CDR3 runs to 15 residues. The CDR3 reads CAWSVRGAGMETQYF. CDR3 DNA sequence: TGTGCCTGGAGTGTACGGGGGGCCGGGATGGAGACCCAGTACTTC.

The J gene is TRBJ2-7, the V gene TRBV6-6; 13 bases line up with TRBD2. V shed 4 bases and J 0 bases; nucleotides not matched to a gene: 12. Germline CDR1 is MNHNY and CDR2 is SVGAGI (reference sequence). The CDR3 sequence is 19 residues long. CDR3 in amino acids: CASSLTARLAGGLSYEQYF. CDR3 sequence (DNA): TGTGCCAGCAGTTTGACCGCTCGACTAGCGGGGGGCCTCTCCTACGAGCAGTACTTC.

The table lists this clonotype with many counts. The rearrangement uses TRBV27 and TRBJ2-7, with D tentatively TRBD2 (6 bases). V was cut by 5 bases and J by 6 bases, with 17 bases left in between. The germline V gene has CDR1 MNHEY and CDR2 SMNVEV (reference sequence). The CDR3 has 14 residues. CDR3 in DNA: TGTGCCAGCAGTCAGAAGGGACTCCGCCTCGAGCAGTACTTC. Translation: CASSQKGLRLEQYF.

The chain joins TRBV12-3 or TRBV12-4 to TRBJ1-2; maybe TRBD1 (6 bases). The CDR3 consists of 13 residues. The V end lost 5 bases, the J end lost 4 bases, and 11 bases lay between the germline ends. CDR3 loop: CASSPGVVYGYTF. CDR3 bases: TGTGCCAGCAGTCCAGGGGTTGTCTATGGCTACACCTTC.

This clonotype has just a few counts. The chain links TRBV4-1 to TRBJ1-2; 9 nucleotides line up with TRBD1. The germline V gene encodes CDR1 MGHRA and CDR2 YSYEKL. V shed 0 bases, J shed 0 bases, and the junction held 5 bases outside the gene matches. The CDR3 consists of 17 residues. CDR3 residues: CASSQDWGQGANYGYTF. For the CDR3, the DNA is TGCGCCAGCAGCCAAGATTGGGGACAGGGAGCTAACTATGGCTACACCTTC.

This clonotype was detected a few times. The V gene is TRBV7-9, the J gene TRBJ2-7; unclear D gene. The CDR3 is 12 residues long. From germline, CDR1 is SEHNR and CDR2 FQNEAQ (reference sequence). V was pared by 5 bases and J by 4 bases, with 9 bases between. This CDR3 reads CASSRAPYEQYF. The CDR3 coding sequence is TGTGCCAGCAGCCGAGCCCCTTACGAGCAGTACTTC. Full variable domain (missing parts from reference TRBV7-9 and TRBJ2-7): DTGVSQNPRHKITKRGQNVTFRCDPISEHNRLYWYRQTLGQGPEFLTYFQNEAQLEKSRLLSDRFSAERPKGSFSTLEIQRTEQGDSAMYLCASSRAPYEQYFGPGTRLTVT.

The chain joins TRBV6-5 to TRBJ1-1; possibly TRBD1 for D (5 bases). Trimming removed 2 bases from V and 0 bases from J, with 16 bases in between. The germline CDR1 and CDR2 sequences are MNHEY and SVGAGI. This CDR3 is 17 amino acids long. The CDR3 loop is CASSYGAGDLLNTEAFF. DNA of the CDR3: TGTGCCAGCAGTTACGGGGCAGGCGATCTCTTGAACACTGAAGCTTTCTTT.

V usage is TRBV6-2 or TRBV6-3 and J usage is TRBJ2-5; TRBD1 is a possible D gene (6 bases). Trimming removed 0 bases at V and 2 bases at J, with 7 bases between. Germline CDR1 and CDR2: MNHEY and SVGEGT. The CDR3 covers 14 residues. CDR3 loop: CASSYSRGQETQYF. In DNA form, the CDR3 reads TGTGCCAGCAGTTACTCAAGGGGGCAAGAGACCCAGTACTTC.

This clonotype was recorded a few times. The chain has TRBV12-3 or TRBV12-4 and TRBJ2-6, with D possibly being TRBD2 (7 bases). The CDR3 spans 16 residues. Trimming cost V 5 bases and J 2 bases, with 13 bases left between them. CDR3 residues: CASSPEGGAGANVLTF. The DNA of the CDR3 is TGTGCCAGCAGTCCCGAGGGGGGGGCTGGGGCCAACGTCCTGACTTTC.

J is TRBJ2-5 and V is TRBV7-8, with 10 bases aligning to TRBD1. Germline values: CDR1 SGHVS, CDR2 FQNEAQ. The CDR3 runs 16 residues. V lost 4 bases and J lost 2; bases outside the gene matches: 7. CDR3 coding DNA: TGTGCCAGCAGCTCGATGACAGGGGGCGGGCAAGAGACCCAGTACTTC. Translation: CASSSMTGGGQETQYF.

The chain recombines TRBV7-9 with TRBJ2-3; 9 nucleotides match TRBD1. V trimming: 4 bases; J trimming: 0 bases; junction bases outside the gene matches: 2. The length of the CDR3 is 15 residues. The germline CDR1 and CDR2 sequences are SEHNR and FQNEAQ (reference sequence). Here the CDR3 reads CASSSGTGSTDTQYF. The CDR3 DNA is TGTGCCAGCAGCTCTGGGACAGGGAGCACAGATACGCAGTATTTT.